This TCR beta chain stems from a study of blood T cell repertoires in COVID-19. Study at large: COVID-19 samples from acute and convalescent phases originated in the United States, Italy and Spain. Nucleic acid was either cDNA or gDNA, and it came from T cells, B-cell-depleted T cells, or PBMCs.

Germline V lookup: CDR1 MNHEY, CDR2 SVGAGI. After removal of 7 bases from V and 7 bases from J, the junction contained 9 bases not matched to a gene. This CDR3 is built from 13 residues. As originally analysed: Estimated nucleated cell counts came from reference gene primer amplification. Method: immunoSEQ multiplex PCR; TCRdb's copy keeps in-frame clones and lacks some. From that table come the V and J calls and clone size; the DNA was used to work out D and trimming. The sample has approximately 76,000 clones, around 90% seen once. Source material: peripheral blood. This sequence joins TRBV6-5 and TRBJ1-1; TRBD1 agrees at 7 bases. This clonotype was obtained from a young man with acute or convalescent COVID-19. This CDR3 reads CASTPRGQLEAFF. The CDR3 bases are TGTGCCAGCACTCCGCGGGGACAGCTTGAAGCTTTCTTT.